The 18 T cell receptor beta chains below all came from one sample that was sequenced in a study of T cells in Graves' hyperthyroidism and ophthalmopathy. From RNA transcripts, TCR beta CDR3 regions were amplified. During a first-round RT-PCR of the TCR CDR3, the HTBI primer set was used. TCRdb re-derived calls from the multiplex PCR reads in MiXCR, one entry per CDR3 protein. The sample has about 250,000 distinct CDR3 sequences; around 20% are singletons. The sample consisted of blood. The source of these receptors is a man aged 30 to 45 with Graves' ophthalmopathy.

The V call is TRBV28, the J call TRBJ1-4, with TRBD1 identical over 9 bases. The CDR3 covers 14 residues. The ends lost 3 bases at V and 14 bases at J; junction bases unmatched: 10. Germline V gives CDR1 MDHEN, CDR2 SYDVKM. The CDR3 sequence is CASSFKGTGRNLFF. For the CDR3, the DNA is TGTGCCAGCAGTTTCAAGGGGACAGGGAGAAACCTGTTTTTT.

This chain uses TRBV10-1 with TRBJ2-3; no clear D gene. Germline CDR1 WNHNN, CDR2 SYGVQD (reference sequence). Trimming stripped 2 bases from V and 2 bases from J, with 11 bases between. This CDR3 region has 15 residues. The CDR3 coding sequence is TGCGCCAGCAGTGAGCAGGTTACCTCCACAGATACGCAGTATTTT. Its translation is CASSEQVTSTDTQYF.

Comment on this clonotype: Germline is not matched at one junction end, which may reflect a read error. The gene calls are TRBV7-3 and TRBJ1-1; 8 nucleotides agree with TRBD1. This CDR3 contains 15 residues. Germline V lookup: CDR1 SGHTA, CDR2 FQGTGA. The CDR3 coding sequence is TGCGCCAGCAGCCAACCCTCGGACAGGGCCTTTGAAGCTTTCTTT. Residues: CASSQPSDRAFEAFF.

This clonotype was detected many times. The chain carries TRBV7-3 and TRBJ2-2; a possible D gene is TRBD1 (5 bases). V lost 10 bases to trimming and J lost 2 bases, with 17 bases between them. The germline CDR1 and CDR2 sequences are SGHTA and FQGTGA. This CDR3 comprises 15 residues. CDR3 in DNA: TGTGCCAAAAAACGGATAGGGGCCAACACCGGGGAGCTGTTTTTT. Protein sequence: CAKKRIGANTGELFF. The full variable domain, its missing parts supplied by reference TRBV7-3 and TRBJ2-2, is GAGVSQTPSNKVTEKGKYVELRCDPISGHTALYWYRQSLGQGPEFLIYFQGTGAADDSGLPNDRFFAVRPEGSVSTLKIQRTERGDSAVYLCAKKRIGANTGELFFGEGSRLTVL.

The sample holds a few counts of this clonotype. V gene TRBV28 combines with J gene TRBJ2-6; 9 nucleotides align to TRBD1. CDR3 length: 16 residues. Germline V gene sequence: CDR1 MDHEN, CDR2 SYDVKM. Germline trimming cut 6 bases from V and 2 bases from J; bases unmatched to any gene: 5. The CDR3 reads CASRTTGGAGANVLTF. CDR3 bases: TGTGCCAGCAGGACGACAGGGGGTGCTGGGGCCAACGTCCTGACTTTC. Full variable domain (remainder filled in from reference TRBV28 and TRBJ2-6): DVKVTQSSRYLVKRTGEKVFLECVQDMDHENMFWYRQDPGLGLRLIYFSYDVKMKEKGDIPEGYSVSREKKERFSLILESASTNQTSMYLCASRTTGGAGANVLTFGAGSRLTVL.

The chain links TRBV28 to TRBJ1-5; 7 positions agree with TRBD1. The germline gives CDR1 MDHEN, CDR2 SYDVKM. The CDR3 is made up of 13 amino acids. J gave up 3 bases and V 7 bases, and 3 bases lay outside the gene matches. The CDR3 here is CASTGQINQPQHF. CDR3 in DNA: TGTGCCAGCACGGGACAGATCAATCAGCCCCAGCATTTT.

This clonotype has a count of ten or more. The chain recombines TRBV2 with TRBJ2-2; a weak D match, TRBD2 (6 bases). Germline loops: CDR1 SNHLY, CDR2 FYNNEI. The V end lost 3 bases, the J end lost 2 bases, and 10 bases lay between the germline ends. CDR3 size: 15 residues. DNA of the CDR3: TGTGCCAGCAGTGAGCTAGCGAGTAACACCGGGGAGCTGTTTTTT. It codes for CASSELASNTGELFF.

This clonotype came up a few times. The chain combines TRBV29-1 with TRBJ1-4, with a weak D call TRBD1 (5 bases). The V gene's germline CDR1 is SQVTM and CDR2 ANQGSEA. This CDR3 region has 14 residues. Trimming removed 4 bases from V and 0 bases from J, with 9 bases in between. CDR3 DNA sequence: TGCAGCGTTGGAGACAGTTCAACTAATGAAAAACTGTTTTTT. This codes for CSVGDSSTNEKLFF. Using reference TRBV29-1 and TRBJ1-4 for the parts outside the CDR3, the full variable domain is SAVISQKPSRDICQRGTSLTIQCQVDSQVTMMFWYRQQPGQSLTLIATANQGSEATYESGFVIDKFPISRPNLTFSTLTVSNMSPEDSSIYLCSVGDSSTNEKLFFGSGTQLSVL.

V usage is TRBV10-2 and J usage is TRBJ2-1, with D unclear. The CDR3 runs to 14 residues. The germline V gene has CDR1 WSHSY and CDR2 SAAADI. V gave up 3 bases and J gave up 0 bases, with 6 bases separating them. As DNA, the CDR3 is TGCGCCAGCAGTGATTCCCTCTCCTACAATGAGCAGTTCTTC. Translated, it gives CASSDSLSYNEQFF.

J is TRBJ2-5 and V is TRBV19; no reliable D call. Trimming removed 4 bases at V and 0 bases at J, with 6 bases between. The CDR3 spans 13 residues. CDR1 and CDR2 from the germline V gene are LNHDA and SQIVND (reference sequence). The CDR3 sequence: CASSRKYQETQYF. The DNA of the CDR3 is TGTGCCAGTAGTAGGAAGTACCAAGAGACCCAGTACTTC.

This clonotype was seen a few times. The chain combines TRBV7-2 with TRBJ1-1; TRBD1 matches 8 bases. Germline V CDR1 and CDR2: SGHTA, FQGNSA. The V segment lost 1 base and the J segment 11 bases; nucleotides outside the gene matches: 9. This CDR3 contains 14 residues. In DNA, the CDR3 is TGTGCCAGCAGCTTAGGTCCAGGGGGCGGAAGGGCTTTCTTT. Translation gives CASSLGPGGGRAFF.

This clonotype was picked up many times. The V and J genes are TRBV11-2 and TRBJ2-2, with TRBD2 matching over 11 bases. The trim removed 5 bases at V and 5 bases at J, leaving 4 bases unmatched. The CDR3 runs to 15 residues. Germline CDR1 SGHAT, CDR2 FQNNGV. The CDR3 protein is CASSPRTSGTGELFF. The CDR3 coding sequence is TGTGCCAGCAGCCCAAGGACTAGCGGGACCGGGGAGCTGTTTTTT.

The DNA for the CDR3 is TGTGCCAGCAGTCCGAGCGAGGAGGGGGACATCGGGGAGCTGTTTTTT. Protein: CASSPSEEGDIGELFF. The chain combines TRBV12-3 or TRBV12-4 with TRBJ2-2; possibly TRBD1 or TRBD2 for D (6 bases each). The V end was cut by 5 bases, the J end by 7 bases, with 20 bases between. This CDR3 spans 16 amino acids.

This clonotype occurred many times. This rearrangement joins TRBV7-9 to TRBJ2-7, with TRBD2 matching 10 bases. This CDR3 spans 16 amino acids. V lost 4 bases to trimming and J lost 4 bases; unmatched junction nucleotides: 10. Germline values: CDR1 SEHNR, CDR2 FQNEAQ (reference sequence). The CDR3 sequence: CASSSFAGLASYEQYF. DNA for the CDR3: TGTGCCAGCAGCTCATTTGCGGGACTAGCGTCTTACGAGCAGTACTTC.

This clonotype was seen a few times. The V call is TRBV5-1, the J call TRBJ2-2; D remains unclear. V was pared by 4 bases and J by 1 base, with 8 bases between. Per germline, CDR1 SGHRS and CDR2 YFSETQ. The CDR3 runs to 14 residues. This chain's CDR3 is CASSPYKNTGELFF. Written as DNA, the CDR3 is TGCGCCAGCAGCCCTTACAAGAACACCGGGGAGCTGTTTTTT.

The chain combines TRBV10-3 with TRBJ1-1; the D is unclear. V gave up 2 bases and J gave up 2 bases, with 3 bases separating them. The germline CDR1 and CDR2 sequences are ENHRY and SYGVKD. The CDR3 consists of 12 residues. CDR3 amino acids: CAISELNTEAFF. CDR3 coding DNA: TGTGCCATCAGTGAGCTCAACACTGAAGCTTTCTTT.

The V gene is TRBV9, the J gene TRBJ1-1; weak D call: TRBD1 (5 bases). Germline CDR1 is SGDLS and CDR2 is YYNGEE. The CDR3 extends over 15 amino acids. V shed 4 bases and J shed 4 bases, with 17 bases lying between them. DNA of the CDR3: TGTGCCAGCAGCACAAACAGTTTGGGGGGCACTGAAGCTTTCTTT. This gives the protein CASSTNSLGGTEAFF.

This clonotype was found a few times. The chain carries TRBV5-1 and TRBJ2-3; TRBD1 might be the D (5 bases). The germline V gene encodes CDR1 SGHRS and CDR2 YFSETQ. V lost 0 bases and J 1 base, leaving 12 bases between the germline ends. The CDR3 has 16 residues. CDR3 loop: CASSLGQGWGTDTQYF. CDR3 coding DNA: TGCGCCAGCAGCTTGGGTCAGGGATGGGGCACAGATACGCAGTATTTT.